The present T cell receptor beta chain was sequenced within a study of cytomegalovirus exposure and HLA in healthy donors. This clone appeared a single time. Its antigen remains unknown. CDR1 is MDHEN, CDR2 SYDVKM, per germline. Trimming pared 1 base from V and 4 bases from J, leaving 12 bases between. The CDR3 extends over 15 amino acids. Study conclusions and caveats: TCR beta V- and J-gene trimming was later associated with a missense DCLRE1C variant. Later analysis placed DRB1 highest and HLA-C lowest in TCR association rates, which differed by HLA locus. Earlier analysis looked at TCR beta V segments, and most were productive about 90% or about 30% of the time. In a later analysis, at a false discovery rate of 0.05, about 17,000 TCR beta sequences matched HLA alleles.

Both 60 Vbeta primers and 13 Jbeta primers went into the PCR. TCRdb's table, derived via immunoSEQ multiplex PCR, lists solely in-frame clones and lacks some. Of some 170,000 clones listed, roughly four fifths are singletons. This TCR derives from a woman between 35 and 50 years old in good health and CMV-seronegative. The chain is built from TRBV28 and TRBJ2-3; possibly TRBD2 for D (6 bases). The sequencing sample was made of PBMCs. The CDR3 reads CASSLSGTEADTQYF. The CDR3 nucleotides are TGTGCCAGCAGTTTATCCGGGACTGAGGCAGATACGCAGTATTTT.